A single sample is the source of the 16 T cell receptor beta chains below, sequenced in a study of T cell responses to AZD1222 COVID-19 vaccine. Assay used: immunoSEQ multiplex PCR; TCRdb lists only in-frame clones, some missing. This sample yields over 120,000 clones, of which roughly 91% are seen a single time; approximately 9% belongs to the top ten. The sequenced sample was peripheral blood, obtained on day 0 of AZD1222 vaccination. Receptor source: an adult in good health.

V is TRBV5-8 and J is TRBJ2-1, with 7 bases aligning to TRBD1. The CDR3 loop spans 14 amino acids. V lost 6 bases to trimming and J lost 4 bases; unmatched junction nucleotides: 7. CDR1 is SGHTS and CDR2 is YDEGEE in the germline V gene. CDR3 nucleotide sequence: TGTGCCAGCAATTCGGGACAGTCTTACAATGAGCAGTTCTTC. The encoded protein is CASNSGQSYNEQFF.

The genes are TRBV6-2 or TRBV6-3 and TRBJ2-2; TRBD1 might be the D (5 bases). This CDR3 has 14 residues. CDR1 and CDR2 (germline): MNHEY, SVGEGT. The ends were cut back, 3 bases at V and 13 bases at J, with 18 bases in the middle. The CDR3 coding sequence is TGTGCCAGCAGTTATGATCAGGGCCTACGTGGGCTGTTTTTT. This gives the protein CASSYDQGLRGLFF.

CDR3 bases: TGTGCCAGCAGCTTAGCGGAGGGGGGAGTTGAAGGGAATGAGCAGTTCTTC. This translates into CASSLAEGGVEGNEQFF. The chain uses TRBV7-9 and TRBJ2-1; D is possibly TRBD1 or TRBD2 (6 bases each). CDR1 and CDR2 (germline): SEHNR, FQNEAQ (reference sequence). The CDR3 consists of 17 residues. The V and J ends lost 0 bases and 7 bases respectively, with 19 bases between them.

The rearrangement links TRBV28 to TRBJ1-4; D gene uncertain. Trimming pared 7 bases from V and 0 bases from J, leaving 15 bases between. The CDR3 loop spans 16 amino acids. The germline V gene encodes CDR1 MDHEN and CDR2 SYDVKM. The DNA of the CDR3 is TGTGCCAGCATCCCGACCGACGTTGCAACTAATGAAAAACTGTTTTTT. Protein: CASIPTDVATNEKLFF.

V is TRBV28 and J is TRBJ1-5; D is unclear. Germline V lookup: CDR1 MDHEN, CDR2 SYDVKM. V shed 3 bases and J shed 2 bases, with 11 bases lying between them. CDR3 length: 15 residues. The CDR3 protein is CASSFSGAGNQPQHF. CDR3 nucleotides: TGTGCCAGCAGTTTTAGCGGCGCGGGCAATCAGCCCCAGCATTTT. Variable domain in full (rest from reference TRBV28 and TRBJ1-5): DVKVTQSSRYLVKRTGEKVFLECVQDMDHENMFWYRQDPGLGLRLIYFSYDVKMKEKGDIPEGYSVSREKKERFSLILESASTNQTSMYLCASSFSGAGNQPQHFGDGTRLSIL.

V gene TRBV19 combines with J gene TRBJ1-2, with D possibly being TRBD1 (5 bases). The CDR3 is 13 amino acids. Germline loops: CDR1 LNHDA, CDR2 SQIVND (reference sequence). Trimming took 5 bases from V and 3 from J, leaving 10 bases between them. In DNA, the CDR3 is TGTGCCAGTAGTGCTCTGGGGGACTATGGCTACACCTTC. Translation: CASSALGDYGYTF.

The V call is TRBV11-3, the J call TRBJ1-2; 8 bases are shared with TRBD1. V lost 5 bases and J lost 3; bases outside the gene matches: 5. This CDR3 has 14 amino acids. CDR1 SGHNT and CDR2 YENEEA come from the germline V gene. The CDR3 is CASSRQGPYYGYTF. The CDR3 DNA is TGTGCCAGCAGCCGACAGGGGCCCTACTATGGCTACACCTTC.

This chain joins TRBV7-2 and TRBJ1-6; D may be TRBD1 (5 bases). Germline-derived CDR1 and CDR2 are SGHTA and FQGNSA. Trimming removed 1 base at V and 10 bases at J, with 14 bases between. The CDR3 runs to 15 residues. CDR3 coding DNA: TGTGCCAGCAGCTTAGTTAGGGGTGGTGGCTCACCCCTCCACTTT. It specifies CASSLVRGGGSPLHF.

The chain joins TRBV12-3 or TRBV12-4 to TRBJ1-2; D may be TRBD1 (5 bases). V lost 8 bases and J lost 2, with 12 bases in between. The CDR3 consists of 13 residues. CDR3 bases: TGTGCCAGCCAAATAGACAGCAACTATGGCTACACCTTC. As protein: CASQIDSNYGYTF.

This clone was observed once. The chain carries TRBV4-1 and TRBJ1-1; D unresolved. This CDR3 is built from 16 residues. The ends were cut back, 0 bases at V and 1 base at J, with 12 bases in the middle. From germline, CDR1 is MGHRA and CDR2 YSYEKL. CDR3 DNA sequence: TGCGCCAGCAGCCAAGATGAGGGTCGGCAGAACACTGAAGCTTTCTTT. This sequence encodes CASSQDEGRQNTEAFF.

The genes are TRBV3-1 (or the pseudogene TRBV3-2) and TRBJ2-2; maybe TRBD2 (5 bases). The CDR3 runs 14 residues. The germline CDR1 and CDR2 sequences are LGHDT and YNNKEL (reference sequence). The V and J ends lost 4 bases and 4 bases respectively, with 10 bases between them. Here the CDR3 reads CASSRSRVTGELFF. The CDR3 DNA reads TGTGCCAGCAGCCGGTCGCGGGTCACCGGGGAGCTGTTTTTT.

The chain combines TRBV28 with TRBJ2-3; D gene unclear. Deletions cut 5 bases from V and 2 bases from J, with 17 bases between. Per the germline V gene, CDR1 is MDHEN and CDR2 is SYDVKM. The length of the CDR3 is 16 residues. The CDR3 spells CASSPTRATDTDTQYF. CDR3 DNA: TGTGCCAGCAGTCCCACGAGAGCGACTGACACAGATACGCAGTATTTT. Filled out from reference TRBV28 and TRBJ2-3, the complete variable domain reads DVKVTQSSRYLVKRTGEKVFLECVQDMDHENMFWYRQDPGLGLRLIYFSYDVKMKEKGDIPEGYSVSREKKERFSLILESASTNQTSMYLCASSPTRATDTDTQYFGPGTRLTVL.

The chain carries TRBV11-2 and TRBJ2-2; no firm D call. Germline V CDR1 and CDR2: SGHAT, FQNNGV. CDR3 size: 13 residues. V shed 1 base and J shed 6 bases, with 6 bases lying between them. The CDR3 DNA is TGTGCCAGCAGCTTAGCCCCGGCCGGGGAGCTGTTTTTT. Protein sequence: CASSLAPAGELFF.

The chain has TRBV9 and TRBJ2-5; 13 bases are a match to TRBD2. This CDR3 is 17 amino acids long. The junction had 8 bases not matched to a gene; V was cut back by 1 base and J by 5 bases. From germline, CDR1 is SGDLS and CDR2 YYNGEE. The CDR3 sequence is CASSVYGTSGAGETQYF. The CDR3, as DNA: TGTGCCAGCAGCGTATACGGGACTAGCGGGGCTGGCGAGACCCAGTACTTC.

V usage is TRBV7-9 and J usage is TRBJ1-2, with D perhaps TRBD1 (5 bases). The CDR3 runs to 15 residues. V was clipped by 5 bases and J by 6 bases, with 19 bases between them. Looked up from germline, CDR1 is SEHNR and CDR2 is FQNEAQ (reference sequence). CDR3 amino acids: CASSPPGPILNGYTF. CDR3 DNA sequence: TGTGCCAGCAGCCCGCCGGGACCGATTTTGAATGGCTACACCTTC. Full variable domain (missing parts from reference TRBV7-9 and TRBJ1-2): DTGVSQNPRHKITKRGQNVTFRCDPISEHNRLYWYRQTLGQGPEFLTYFQNEAQLEKSRLLSDRFSAERPKGSFSTLEIQRTEQGDSAMYLCASSPPGPILNGYTFGSGTRLTVV.

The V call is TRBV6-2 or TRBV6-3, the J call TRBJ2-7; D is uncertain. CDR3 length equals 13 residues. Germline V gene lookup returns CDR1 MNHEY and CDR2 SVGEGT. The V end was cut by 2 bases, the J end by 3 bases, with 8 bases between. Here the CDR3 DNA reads TGTGCCAGCAGTTACGCCCGACTCTACGAGCAGTACTTC. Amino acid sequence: CASSYARLYEQYF.